This TCR beta chain was sequenced in a study of PD-L1 blockade in urothelial cancer. Study summary: Prior chemotherapy ranged from 0 to 3 regimens per patient. Timepoints chosen for blood analysis were 3 weeks (second dose) and 6 weeks after treatment start.

Time point specified: pretreatment peripheral blood. The CDR3 is 11 amino acids. Trimming removed 4 bases from V and 8 bases from J, with 8 bases in between. Germline CDR1 is SGHTA and CDR2 is FQGTGA. The authors spiked synthetic TCR analog templates into each PCR. The table came from immunoSEQ multiplex PCR; TCRdb's copy has only in-frame clones and leaves some out. The sample has roughly 30,000 clones, over 75% seen once. The sample consisted of PBMCs, taken around atezolizumab (anti-PD-L1) treatment. The gene calls are TRBV7-3 and TRBJ1-1, with a possible D match to TRBD1 (5 bases). The clonotype was recovered from a man in his fifties or sixties with urothelial cancer. CDR3 region: CASSSGPEAFF. The CDR3 nucleotides read TGTGCCAGCAGCTCAGGGCCGGAAGCTTTCTTT.